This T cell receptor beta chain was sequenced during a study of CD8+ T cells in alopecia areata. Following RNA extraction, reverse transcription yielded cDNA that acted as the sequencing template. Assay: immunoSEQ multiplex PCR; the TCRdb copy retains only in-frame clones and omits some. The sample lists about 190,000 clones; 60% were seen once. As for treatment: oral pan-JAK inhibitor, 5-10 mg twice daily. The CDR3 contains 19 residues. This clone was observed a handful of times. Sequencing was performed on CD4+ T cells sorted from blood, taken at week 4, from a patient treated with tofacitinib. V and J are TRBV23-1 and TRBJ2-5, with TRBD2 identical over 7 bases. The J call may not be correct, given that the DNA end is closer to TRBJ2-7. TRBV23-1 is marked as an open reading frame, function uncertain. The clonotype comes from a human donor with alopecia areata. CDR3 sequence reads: CASSHPLGLPFGPVYEQYF. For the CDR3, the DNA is TGCGCCAGCAGTCACCCACTGGGACTACCCTTTGGCCCCGTCTACGAGCAGTACTTC.